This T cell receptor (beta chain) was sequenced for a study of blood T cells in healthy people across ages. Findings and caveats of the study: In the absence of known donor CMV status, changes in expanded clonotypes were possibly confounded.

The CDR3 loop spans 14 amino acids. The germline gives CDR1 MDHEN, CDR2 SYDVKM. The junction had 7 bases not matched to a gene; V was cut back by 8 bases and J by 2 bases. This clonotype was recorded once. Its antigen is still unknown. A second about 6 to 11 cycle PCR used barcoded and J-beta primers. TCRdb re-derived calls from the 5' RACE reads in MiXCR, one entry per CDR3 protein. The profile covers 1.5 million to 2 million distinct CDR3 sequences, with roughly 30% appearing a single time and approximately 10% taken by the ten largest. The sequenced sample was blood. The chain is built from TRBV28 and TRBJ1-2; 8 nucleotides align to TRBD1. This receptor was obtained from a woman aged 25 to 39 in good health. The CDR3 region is CASETGAPNYGYTF. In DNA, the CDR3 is TGTGCCAGCGAGACAGGGGCACCAAACTATGGCTACACCTTC.